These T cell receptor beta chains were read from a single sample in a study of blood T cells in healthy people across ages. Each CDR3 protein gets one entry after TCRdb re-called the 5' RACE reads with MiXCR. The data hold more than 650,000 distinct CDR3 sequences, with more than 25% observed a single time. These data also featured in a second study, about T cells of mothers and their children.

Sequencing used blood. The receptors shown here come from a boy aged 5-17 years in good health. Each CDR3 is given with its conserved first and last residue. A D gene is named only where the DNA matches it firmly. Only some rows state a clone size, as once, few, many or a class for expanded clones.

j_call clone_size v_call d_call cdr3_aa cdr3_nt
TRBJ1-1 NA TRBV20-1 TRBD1 CSATSGTGSMNTEAFF TGCAGTGCTACCTCCGGGACAGGGTCTATGAACACTGAAGCTTTCTTT
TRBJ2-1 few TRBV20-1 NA CSAGAGGRSYNEQFF TGCAGTGCAGGCGCAGGGGGGCGCTCCTACAATGAGCAGTTCTTC
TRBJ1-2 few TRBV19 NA CASAAGGGVGYGYTF TGTGCCAGTGCGGCCGGGGGAGGGGTCGGCTATGGCTACACCTTC
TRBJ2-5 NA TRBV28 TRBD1 CASSSDRGHKETQYF TGTGCCAGCAGTTCGGACAGGGGGCATAAAGAGACCCAGTACTTC
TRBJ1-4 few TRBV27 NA CASSRTGRFEKLFF TGTGCCAGCAGCCGGACGGGAAGGTTTGAAAAACTGTTTTTT
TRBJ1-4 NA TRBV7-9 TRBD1 CASTGTVWREKLFF TGTGCCAGCACCGGGACAGTCTGGAGGGAAAAACTGTTTTTT
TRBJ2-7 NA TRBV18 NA CASSPSEIYEQYF TGTGCCAGCTCACCATCTGAAATCTACGAGCAGTACTTC
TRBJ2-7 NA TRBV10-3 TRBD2 CAISEGGGALYEQYF TGTGCCATCAGTGAGGGCGGGGGAGCCCTCTACGAGCAGTACTTC
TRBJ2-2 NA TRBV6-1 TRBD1 CASSDKQGTGELFF TGTGCCAGCAGTGACAAACAGGGGACCGGGGAGCTGTTTTTT
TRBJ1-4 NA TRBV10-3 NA CAISPGANEKLFF TGTGCCATCAGCCCGGGGGCTAATGAAAAACTGTTTTTT
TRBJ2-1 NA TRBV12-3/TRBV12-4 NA CASTEPYNEQFF TGTGCCAGCACCGAACCATACAATGAGCAGTTCTTC
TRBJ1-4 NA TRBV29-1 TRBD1 CSVEDGTGIEKLFF TGCAGCGTTGAAGATGGGACAGGGATTGAAAAACTGTTTTTT
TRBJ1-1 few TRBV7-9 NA CAGSLEATMNTEAFF TGTGCCGGCAGCTTAGAGGCAACCATGAACACTGAAGCTTTCTTT
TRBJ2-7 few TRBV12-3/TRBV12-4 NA CASTTVGSEQYF TGTGCCAGCACCACGGTGGGGTCCGAGCAGTACTTC
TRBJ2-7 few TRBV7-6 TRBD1 CASSPRDRESYEQYF TGTGCCAGCAGCCCCCGGGACAGGGAGTCCTACGAGCAGTACTTC
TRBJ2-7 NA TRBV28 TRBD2 CASSLRTSGGPSQEQYF TGTGCCAGCAGCCTTAGGACTAGCGGGGGGCCATCTCAAGAGCAGTACTTC
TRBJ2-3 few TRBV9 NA CASSVEDSLTDTQYF TGTGCCAGCAGCGTCGAGGACAGTCTCACAGATACGCAGTATTTT
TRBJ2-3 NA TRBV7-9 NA CASRPDTDTQYF TGTGCCAGCAGACCCGACACAGATACGCAGTATTTT
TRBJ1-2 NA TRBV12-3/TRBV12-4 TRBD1 CASSSTGGTNYGYTF TGTGCCAGCAGTTCCACAGGGGGAACGAACTATGGCTACACCTTC
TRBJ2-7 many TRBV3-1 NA CASSQTSYEQYF TGTGCCAGCAGCCAGACCTCTTACGAGCAGTACTTC
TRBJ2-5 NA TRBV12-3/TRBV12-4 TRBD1 CASRTGRVETQYF TGTGCCAGCAGGACAGGGCGGGTCGAGACCCAGTACTTC
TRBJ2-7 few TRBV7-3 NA CASSLSEQYF TGTGCCAGCAGCTTAAGCGAGCAGTACTTC
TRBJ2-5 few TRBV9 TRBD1 CASSANGQAQETQYF TGTGCCAGCAGCGCAAACGGACAGGCACAAGAGACCCAGTACTTC
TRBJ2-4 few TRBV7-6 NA CASSLAVVLVKNIQYF TGTGCCAGCAGCTTAGCGGTAGTACTAGTCAAAAACATTCAGTACTTC
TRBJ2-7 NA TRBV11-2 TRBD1 CASSPGNRGGYEQYF TGTGCCAGCAGCCCGGGGAACAGGGGTGGCTACGAGCAGTACTTC
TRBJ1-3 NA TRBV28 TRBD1 CASSSLWGMTGPNGNTIYF TGTGCCAGCAGTTCCTTATGGGGAATGACAGGGCCTAATGGAAACACCATATATTTT
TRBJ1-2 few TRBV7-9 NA CASSFGQSFYGYTF TGTGCCAGCAGCTTCGGACAGTCTTTCTATGGCTACACCTTC
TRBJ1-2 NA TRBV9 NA CASSARVDLSGYTF TGTGCCAGCAGCGCTAGAGTTGACCTATCTGGCTACACCTTC
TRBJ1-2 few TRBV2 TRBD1 CASSPTRDRPNYGYTF TGTGCCAGCAGTCCAACCCGGGACAGGCCGAACTATGGCTACACCTTC
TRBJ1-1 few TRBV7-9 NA CASSSRWGGENTEAFF TGTGCCAGCAGCTCCCGATGGGGGGGCGAGAACACTGAAGCTTTCTTT
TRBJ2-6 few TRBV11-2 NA CASSLGPGSGANVLTF TGTGCCAGCAGCTTAGGGCCGGGATCTGGGGCCAACGTCCTGACTTTC
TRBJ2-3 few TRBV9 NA CASTVRGGTDTQYF TGTGCCAGCACCGTCCGGGGCGGCACAGATACGCAGTATTTT
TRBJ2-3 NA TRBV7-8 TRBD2 CAVPEERELSGTQYF TGTGCGGTACCGGAGGAGCGGGAGCTTAGCGGTACGCAGTATTTT
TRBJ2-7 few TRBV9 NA CASSVGGSDYEQYF TGTGCCAGCAGCGTAGGGGGTAGCGATTACGAGCAGTACTTC
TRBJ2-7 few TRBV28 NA CASSPSPGYEQYF TGTGCCAGCAGCCCTTCCCCGGGCTACGAGCAGTACTTC
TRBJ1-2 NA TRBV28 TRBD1 CASNIGGRNTF TGTGCCAGCAACATAGGGGGCAGGAACACCTTC
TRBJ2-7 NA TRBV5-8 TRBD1 CASSTGAAHSYEQYF TGTGCCAGCAGCACAGGGGCAGCTCACTCCTACGAGCAGTACTTC
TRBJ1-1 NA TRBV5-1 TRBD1 CASSLPRDRGVLDTEAFF TGCGCCAGCAGCTTGCCCCGGGACAGGGGAGTATTGGACACTGAAGCTTTCTTT
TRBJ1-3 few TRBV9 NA CASSVEAQGISGNTIYF TGTGCCAGCAGCGTAGAGGCACAGGGAATATCTGGAAACACCATATATTTT